This is a list of T cell receptor beta chains from one sample in a study of CD8+ T cells in alopecia areata. The table came from immunoSEQ multiplex PCR; TCRdb's copy has only in-frame clones and leaves some out. Of 170,000 or so clones listed, roughly 60% were seen once; the top ten hold 1.7%. The sequencing here drew on CD4+ T cells sorted from blood, taken at week 0. The source of these receptors is a human donor with alopecia areata. The CDR3 runs from the conserved cysteine through the conserved F or W. The order of the fields is J gene, D gene, clone size, V gene, CDR3 DNA, CDR3 protein. The D gene is left open where the match is weak. Expanded clones get a size class; other rows say once, few or many, or leave the size out.

j_call: TRBJ1-1
d_call: -
clone_size: -
v_call: TRBV10-2
cdr3_nt: TGCGCCAGCAGTGATGGGTGGGGGGTCAAGAACACTGAAGCTTTCTTT
cdr3_aa: CASSDGWGVKNTEAFF

j_call: TRBJ2-1
d_call: TRBD1
clone_size: -
v_call: TRBV10-3
cdr3_nt: TGTGCCATCAGTACGGCCGGGACAGGGGGCAATGAGCAGTTCTTC
cdr3_aa: CAISTAGTGGNEQFF

j_call: TRBJ2-3
d_call: -
clone_size: -
v_call: TRBV5-6
cdr3_nt: TGTGCCAGCAGCCGAAGCGGGCTCGGCGGACAAGATACGCAGTATTTT
cdr3_aa: CASSRSGLGGQDTQYF

j_call: TRBJ2-7
d_call: TRBD1
clone_size: few
v_call: TRBV30
cdr3_nt: TGTGCCTGGAGTCCCGGACAGGGCACAGGGCAGTACTTC
cdr3_aa: CAWSPGQGTGQYF

j_call: TRBJ2-2
d_call: -
clone_size: few
v_call: TRBV7-9
cdr3_nt: TGTGCCAGCAGCTTAGCGGGGAGCTCTACCGGGGAGCTGTTTTTT
cdr3_aa: CASSLAGSSTGELFF

j_call: TRBJ2-5
d_call: -
clone_size: -
v_call: TRBV30
cdr3_nt: TGTGCCTGGAGTGTCCTGGCGGGGCCAGGAGAGACCCAGTACTTC
cdr3_aa: CAWSVLAGPGETQYF

j_call: TRBJ1-2
d_call: TRBD1
clone_size: once
v_call: TRBV5-6
cdr3_nt: TGTGCCAGCAGCCGAGACAGGGGATCCTATGGCTACACCTTC
cdr3_aa: CASSRDRGSYGYTF

j_call: TRBJ2-7
d_call: -
clone_size: few
v_call: TRBV29-1
cdr3_nt: TGCAGCGTTGAGGAGGCCTACGAGCAGTACTTC
cdr3_aa: CSVEEAYEQYF

j_call: TRBJ2-2
d_call: TRBD1
clone_size: few
v_call: TRBV5-1
cdr3_nt: TGCGCCAGCAGCAAGACAGGGTCTGGCGGGGAGCTGTTTTTT
cdr3_aa: CASSKTGSGGELFF

j_call: TRBJ1-2
d_call: -
clone_size: few
v_call: TRBV19
cdr3_nt: TGTGCCAGTAGTACGGACGGCAAAAACTATGGCTACACCTTC
cdr3_aa: CASSTDGKNYGYTF

j_call: TRBJ1-1
d_call: TRBD1
clone_size: -
v_call: TRBV29-1
cdr3_nt: TGCAGCGTTGCACCCTCGACAGGGATGGGGACTTTCTTT
cdr3_aa: CSVAPSTGMGTFF

j_call: TRBJ2-7
d_call: TRBD1
clone_size: -
v_call: TRBV18
cdr3_nt: TGTGCCAGCTCACCCAACTCAGGGGGCCAAGGCTACGAGCAGTACTTC
cdr3_aa: CASSPNSGGQGYEQYF

j_call: TRBJ2-5
d_call: -
clone_size: -
v_call: TRBV10-3
cdr3_nt: TGTGCCATCAGTTCACAGGGAGCAGGGGAGACCCAGTACTTC
cdr3_aa: CAISSQGAGETQYF

j_call: TRBJ2-2
d_call: -
clone_size: once
v_call: TRBV6-5
cdr3_nt: TGTGCCAGCAAGCCCCGCCGGGCCCGCACCGGGGAGCTGTTTTTT
cdr3_aa: CASKPRRARTGELFF

j_call: TRBJ1-2
d_call: -
clone_size: -
v_call: TRBV14
cdr3_nt: TGTGCCAGCAGCCCGCTCCCGACCAGCAACTATGGCTACACCTTC
cdr3_aa: CASSPLPTSNYGYTF

j_call: TRBJ1-6
d_call: TRBD1
clone_size: -
v_call: TRBV9
cdr3_nt: TGTGCCAGCAGACCACAGGGGGATAATTCACCCCTCCACTTT
cdr3_aa: CASRPQGDNSPLHF

j_call: TRBJ2-5
d_call: -
clone_size: -
v_call: TRBV7-6
cdr3_nt: TGTGCCAGCAGCCACGGCCCATCCAGAGAGACCCAGTACTTC
cdr3_aa: CASSHGPSRETQYF

j_call: TRBJ2-1
d_call: TRBD2
clone_size: -
v_call: TRBV30
cdr3_nt: TGTGCCTGGAGCGCCGGGACTAGAGGCGATGAGCAGTTCTTC
cdr3_aa: CAWSAGTRGDEQFF

j_call: TRBJ1-1
d_call: -
clone_size: -
v_call: TRBV30
cdr3_nt: TGTGCCTGGAGTGTGCACCAGAACACTGAAGCTTTCTTT
cdr3_aa: CAWSVHQNTEAFF

j_call: TRBJ2-5
d_call: -
clone_size: -
v_call: TRBV30
cdr3_nt: TGTGCCTGGAGTACCCAATTTAAGGGGTCAGAGACCCAGTACTTC
cdr3_aa: CAWSTQFKGSETQYF

j_call: TRBJ1-1
d_call: -
clone_size: few
v_call: TRBV5-6
cdr3_nt: TGTGCCAGCAGCTTGGGGTACGACGAAGCTTTCTTT
cdr3_aa: CASSLGYDEAFF

j_call: TRBJ2-7
d_call: TRBD1
clone_size: -
v_call: TRBV29-1
cdr3_nt: TGCAGCGTTACAGGGGGCTTGTACGAGCAGTACTTC
cdr3_aa: CSVTGGLYEQYF

j_call: TRBJ2-2
d_call: -
clone_size: -
v_call: TRBV13
cdr3_nt: TGTGCCAGCAGCTTCCAGGACGGCACCGGGGAGCTGTTTTTT
cdr3_aa: CASSFQDGTGELFF

j_call: TRBJ2-6
d_call: -
clone_size: -
v_call: TRBV29-1
cdr3_nt: TGCAGCGTTGAGGCTAATGATGCTGGGGCCAACGTCCTGACTTTC
cdr3_aa: CSVEANDAGANVLTF

j_call: TRBJ2-1
d_call: -
clone_size: -
v_call: TRBV11-2
cdr3_nt: TGTGCCAGCAGCGCGCGGACGGACAATGAGCAGTTCTTC
cdr3_aa: CASSARTDNEQFF

j_call: TRBJ1-1
d_call: TRBD1
clone_size: -
v_call: TRBV29-1
cdr3_nt: TGCAGCGTGCCGGACAGGGGCGACACTGAAGCTTTCTTT
cdr3_aa: CSVPDRGDTEAFF

j_call: TRBJ2-3
d_call: -
clone_size: -
v_call: TRBV10-2
cdr3_nt: TGCGCCAGCAGTGAGGACCAGGGGCCAACAGATACGCAGTATTTT
cdr3_aa: CASSEDQGPTDTQYF

j_call: TRBJ1-6
d_call: TRBD1
clone_size: few
v_call: TRBV27
cdr3_nt: TGTGCCAGCAGTCCCATTCCGGGACAGGGTGGATCACCCCTCCACTTT
cdr3_aa: CASSPIPGQGGSPLHF

j_call: TRBJ1-2
d_call: TRBD1
clone_size: -
v_call: TRBV9
cdr3_nt: TGTGCCAGCAGCCCCGAGGGACAGAACTATGGCTACACCTTC
cdr3_aa: CASSPEGQNYGYTF

j_call: TRBJ1-6
d_call: TRBD1
clone_size: few
v_call: TRBV30
cdr3_nt: TGTGCCTGGAGTCCCACAGGGGCTTCGATAGATAATTCACCCCTCCACTTT
cdr3_aa: CAWSPTGASIDNSPLHF

j_call: TRBJ1-1
d_call: -
clone_size: -
v_call: TRBV9
cdr3_nt: TGTGCCAGCAGCTTGGCAATCAACACTGAAGCTTTCTTT
cdr3_aa: CASSLAINTEAFF

j_call: TRBJ2-3
d_call: -
clone_size: few
v_call: TRBV29-1
cdr3_nt: TGCAGCGGCAGCGGACGGGTGACAGATACGCAGTATTTT
cdr3_aa: CSGSGRVTDTQYF

j_call: TRBJ1-6
d_call: -
clone_size: few
v_call: TRBV9
cdr3_nt: TGTGCCAGCAGCTCCCGGTCGATGAATGATTCACCCCTCCACTTT
cdr3_aa: CASSSRSMNDSPLHF

j_call: TRBJ2-1
d_call: -
clone_size: -
v_call: TRBV30
cdr3_nt: TGTGCCTGGAGTGCAACACAGGGAAGCTCAGTCCATGTCAATGAGCAGTTCTTC
cdr3_aa: CAWSATQGSSVHVNEQFF

j_call: TRBJ1-4
d_call: -
clone_size: -
v_call: TRBV27
cdr3_nt: TGTGCCAGCAGTTTCGCGGTTTACGAAAAACTGTTTTTT
cdr3_aa: CASSFAVYEKLFF

j_call: TRBJ1-2
d_call: -
clone_size: -
v_call: TRBV29-1
cdr3_nt: TGCAGCGTTGACGCGTTAGGCAGGGTCTACGGCTACACCTTC
cdr3_aa: CSVDALGRVYGYTF

j_call: TRBJ2-1
d_call: -
clone_size: few
v_call: TRBV29-1
cdr3_nt: TGCAGCGTTGAAGAAGGCCGGGTCAATGAGCAGTTCTTC
cdr3_aa: CSVEEGRVNEQFF